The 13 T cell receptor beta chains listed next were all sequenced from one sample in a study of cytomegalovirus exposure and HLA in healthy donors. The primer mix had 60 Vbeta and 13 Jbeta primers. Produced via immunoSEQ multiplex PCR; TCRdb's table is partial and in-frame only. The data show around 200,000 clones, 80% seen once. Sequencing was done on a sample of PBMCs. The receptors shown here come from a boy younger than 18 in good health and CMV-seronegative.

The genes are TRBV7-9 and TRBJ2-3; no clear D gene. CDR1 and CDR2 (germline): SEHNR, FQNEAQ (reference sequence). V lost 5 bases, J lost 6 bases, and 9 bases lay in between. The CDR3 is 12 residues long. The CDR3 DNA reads TGTGCCAGCAGCCGTCATAGTGATACGCAGTATTTT. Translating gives CASSRHSDTQYF.

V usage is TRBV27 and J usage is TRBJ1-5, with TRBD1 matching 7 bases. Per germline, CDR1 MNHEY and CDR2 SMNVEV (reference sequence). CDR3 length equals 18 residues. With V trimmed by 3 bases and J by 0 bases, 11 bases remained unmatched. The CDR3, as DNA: TGTGCCAGCAGTTTGTACGGGACAGCTTTCGATAGCAATCAGCCCCAGCATTTT. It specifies CASSLYGTAFDSNQPQHF.

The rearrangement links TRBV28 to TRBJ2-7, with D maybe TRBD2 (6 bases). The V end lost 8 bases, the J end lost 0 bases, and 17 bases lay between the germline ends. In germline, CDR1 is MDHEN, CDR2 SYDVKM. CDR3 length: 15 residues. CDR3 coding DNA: TGTGCCAGCGGGGAGGAAGGGGCTTTCTCCTACGAGCAGTACTTC. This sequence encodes CASGEEGAFSYEQYF.

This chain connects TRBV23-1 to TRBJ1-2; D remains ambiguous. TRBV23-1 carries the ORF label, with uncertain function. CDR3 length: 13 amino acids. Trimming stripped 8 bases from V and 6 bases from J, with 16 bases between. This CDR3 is CASRRKDTNGYTF. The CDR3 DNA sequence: TGCGCCAGCCGGAGGAAGGATACCAATGGCTACACCTTC.

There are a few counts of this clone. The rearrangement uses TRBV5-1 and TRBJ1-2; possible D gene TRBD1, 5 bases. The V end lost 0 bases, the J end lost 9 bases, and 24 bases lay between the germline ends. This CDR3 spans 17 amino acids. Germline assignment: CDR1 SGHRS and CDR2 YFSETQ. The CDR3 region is CASSLAGAGTGDRSYTF. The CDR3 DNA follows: TGCGCCAGCAGCTTGGCTGGAGCCGGGACGGGGGATAGGAGCTACACCTTC.

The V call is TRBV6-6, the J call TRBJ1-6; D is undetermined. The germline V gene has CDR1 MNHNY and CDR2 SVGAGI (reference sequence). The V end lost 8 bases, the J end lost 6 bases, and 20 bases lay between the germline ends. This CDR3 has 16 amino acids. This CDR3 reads CASPWARPLSNSPLHF. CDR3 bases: TGTGCCAGCCCCTGGGCCCGACCTCTTTCTAATTCACCCCTCCACTTT.

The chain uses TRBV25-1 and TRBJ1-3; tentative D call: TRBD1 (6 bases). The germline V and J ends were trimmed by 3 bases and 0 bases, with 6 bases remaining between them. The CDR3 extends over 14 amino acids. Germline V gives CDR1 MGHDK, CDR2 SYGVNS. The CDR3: CASSDRGSGNTIYF. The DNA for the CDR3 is TGTGCCAGCAGTGACAGGGGCTCTGGAAACACCATATATTTT.

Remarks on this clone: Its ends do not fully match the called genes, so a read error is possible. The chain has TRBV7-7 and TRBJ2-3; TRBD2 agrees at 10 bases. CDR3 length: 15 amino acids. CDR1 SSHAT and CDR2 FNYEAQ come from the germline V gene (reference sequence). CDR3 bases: TGTGCTAGCAGCTTTAGCGGGGGGAGCACAGATACGCAGTATTTT. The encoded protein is CASSFSGGSTDTQYF.

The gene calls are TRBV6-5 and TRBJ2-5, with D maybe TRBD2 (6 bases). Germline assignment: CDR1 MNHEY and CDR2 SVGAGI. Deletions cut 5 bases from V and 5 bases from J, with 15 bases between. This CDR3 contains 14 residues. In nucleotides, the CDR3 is TGTGCCAGCAGTCGTTCAGGGAGCGGGGAGACCCAGTACTTC. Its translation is CASSRSGSGETQYF.

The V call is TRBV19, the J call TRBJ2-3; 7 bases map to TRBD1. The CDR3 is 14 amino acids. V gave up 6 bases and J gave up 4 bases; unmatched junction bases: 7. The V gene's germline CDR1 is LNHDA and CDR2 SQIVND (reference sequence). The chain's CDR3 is CASRAGGGADTQYF. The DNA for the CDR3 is TGTGCCAGTAGAGCAGGGGGTGGAGCAGATACGCAGTATTTT.

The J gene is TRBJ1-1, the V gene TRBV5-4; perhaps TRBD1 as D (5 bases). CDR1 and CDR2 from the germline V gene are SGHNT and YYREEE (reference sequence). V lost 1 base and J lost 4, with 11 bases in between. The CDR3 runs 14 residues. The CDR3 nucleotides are TGTGCCAGCAGCTTGTGGGGCTACGCCACTGAAGCTTTCTTT. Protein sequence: CASSLWGYATEAFF.

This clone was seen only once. The CDR3 is CASSAVGRGQAKNIQYF. The CDR3 DNA follows: TGTGCCAGCAGCGCGGTGGGGCGGGGGCAAGCCAAAAACATTCAGTACTTC. The chain links TRBV5-6 to TRBJ2-4; possible D gene TRBD2, 7 bases. CDR3 length: 17 amino acids. CDR1 SGHDT and CDR2 YYEEEE come from the germline V gene. V dropped 4 bases and J dropped 0 bases, with 17 bases sitting between them.

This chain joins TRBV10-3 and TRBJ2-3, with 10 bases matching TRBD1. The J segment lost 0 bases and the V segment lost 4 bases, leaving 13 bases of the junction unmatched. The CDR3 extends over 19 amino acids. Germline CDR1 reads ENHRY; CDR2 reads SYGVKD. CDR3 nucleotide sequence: TGTGCCATCAGTGGATGGAGCGGGACAGGGGAGGCTAGCACAGATACGCAGTATTTT. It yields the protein CAISGWSGTGEASTDTQYF.